The present T cell receptor (beta chain) was sequenced within a study of shared clonotypes between healthy human individuals. V was pared by 4 bases and J by 3 bases, with 16 bases between. CDR1 and CDR2 from the germline V gene are MDHEN and SYDVKM. The CDR3 sequence is 15 residues long. Clones were read by immunoSEQ multiplex PCR, and TCRdb kept only the in-frame ones, dropping some. This sample carries around 2.1 million clones, approximately 94% of them seen once, and the ten largest clones take roughly 0.13%. The sample consisted of naive CD4+ T cells sorted from blood. Subset of the sample: CD45RA+ positively selected. This sequence joins TRBV28 and TRBJ2-7, with a tentative D call TRBD2 (5 bases). The receptor comes from a man between 18 and 29 years old in good health. CDR3 nucleotides: TGTGCCAGCAGTTGGAGCGGTGACGGAAACTACGAGCAGTACTTC. The encoded protein is CASSWSGDGNYEQYF.